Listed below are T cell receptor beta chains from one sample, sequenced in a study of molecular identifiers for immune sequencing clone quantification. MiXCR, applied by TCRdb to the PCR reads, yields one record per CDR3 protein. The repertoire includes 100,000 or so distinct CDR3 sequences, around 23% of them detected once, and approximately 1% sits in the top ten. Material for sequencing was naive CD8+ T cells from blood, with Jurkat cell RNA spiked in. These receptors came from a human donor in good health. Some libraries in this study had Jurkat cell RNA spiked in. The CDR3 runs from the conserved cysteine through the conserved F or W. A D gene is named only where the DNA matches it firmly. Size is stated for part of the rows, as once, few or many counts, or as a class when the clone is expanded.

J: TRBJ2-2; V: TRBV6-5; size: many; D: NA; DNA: TGTGCCAGCAGCGGCGGTGTCACTTGGACCGGGGAGCTGTTTTTT; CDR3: CASSGGVTWTGELFF
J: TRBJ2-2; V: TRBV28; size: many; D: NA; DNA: TGTGCCACTTACAAGCTCGAGAACACCGGGGAGCTGTTTTTT; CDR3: CATYKLENTGELFF
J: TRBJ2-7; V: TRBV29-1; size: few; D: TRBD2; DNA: TGCAGCGTTGTCGGATGGGTAGCGGGCACCTACGAGCAGTACTTC; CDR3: CSVVGWVAGTYEQYF
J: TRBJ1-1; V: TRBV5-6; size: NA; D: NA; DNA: TGTGCCAGCAGCTTGGCGGGGACAATGAACACTGAAGCTTTCTTT; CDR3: CASSLAGTMNTEAFF
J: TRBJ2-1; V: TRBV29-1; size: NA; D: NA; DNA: TGCAGCGTTGATGGAGGTAGCGGAACCTACAATGAGCAGTTCTTC; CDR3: CSVDGGSGTYNEQFF
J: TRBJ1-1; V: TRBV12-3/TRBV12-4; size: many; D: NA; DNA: TGTGCCAGCAGGACCGCAGACACTGAAGCTTTCTTT; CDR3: CASRTADTEAFF
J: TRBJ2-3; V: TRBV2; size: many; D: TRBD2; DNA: TGTGCCAGCAGTGAGCGGGGGGGTGGCACAGATACGCAGTATTTT; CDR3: CASSERGGGTDTQYF
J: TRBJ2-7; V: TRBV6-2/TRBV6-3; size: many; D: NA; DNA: TGTGCCAGCAGTTACTCGAGGCTCCGAGGCTCCTACGAGCAGTACTTC; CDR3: CASSYSRLRGSYEQYF
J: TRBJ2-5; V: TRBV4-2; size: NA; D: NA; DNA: TGTGCCAGCAGCCAAGGGGATGGTTGGGAGACCCAGTACTTC; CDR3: CASSQGDGWETQYF
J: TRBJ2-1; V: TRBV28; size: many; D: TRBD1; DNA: TGTGCCAGCAGTTACAGGGGAACTTCCTACAATGAGCAGTTCTTC; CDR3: CASSYRGTSYNEQFF
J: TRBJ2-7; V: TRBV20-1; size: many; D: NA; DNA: TGCAGTGCTAGAACGGGAGAAGCCTACGAGCAGTACTTC; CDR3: CSARTGEAYEQYF
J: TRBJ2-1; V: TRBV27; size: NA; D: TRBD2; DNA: TGTGCCAGCAGTTTAGGGGCAGGGACTAGTTTTACTCTGAGTTACAATGAGCAGTTCTTC; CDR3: CASSLGAGTSFTLSYNEQFF
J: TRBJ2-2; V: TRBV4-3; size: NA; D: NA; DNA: TGCGCCAGCAGCCTTGGCAGAACCGTCGGCGGGGAGCTGTTTTTT; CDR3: CASSLGRTVGGELFF
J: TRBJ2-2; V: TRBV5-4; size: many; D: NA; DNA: TGTGCCAGCAGCTTGGACGGCCTAGATGGGACCCATGGGTTTTTT; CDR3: CASSLDGLDGTHGFF
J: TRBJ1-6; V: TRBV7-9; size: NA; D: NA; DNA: TGTGCCAGCAGCCCCCCTCCCCCCCCGAATTCACCCCTCCACTTT; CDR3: CASSPPPPPNSPLHF
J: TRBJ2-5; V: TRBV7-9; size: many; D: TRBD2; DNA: TGTGCCAGCAGCACTCACGTAGCGGGAGGGGAAGAGACCCAGTACTTC; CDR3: CASSTHVAGGEETQYF
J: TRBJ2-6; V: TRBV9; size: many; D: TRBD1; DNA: TGTGCCAGCAACGAGGGGGCCGAGGCTGGGGCCAACGTCCTGACTTTC; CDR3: CASNEGAEAGANVLTF
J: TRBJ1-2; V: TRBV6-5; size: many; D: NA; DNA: TGTGCCAGCAGTTTCTCCGGGAACTACTATGGCTACACCTTC; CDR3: CASSFSGNYYGYTF
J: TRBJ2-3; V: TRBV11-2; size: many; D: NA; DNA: TGTGCCAGCAGCTTAGCCACTAGTTCCGTACAGTATTTT; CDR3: CASSLATSSVQYF
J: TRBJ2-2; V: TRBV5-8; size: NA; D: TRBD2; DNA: TGTGCCAGCAGCTCGCTCCGGGACTATACATTACTTAAGAACACCGGGGAGCTGTTTTTT; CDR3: CASSSLRDYTLLKNTGELFF
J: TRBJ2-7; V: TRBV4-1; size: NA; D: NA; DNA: TGCGCCAGCAGCCAAGAATCTAACACCGCCTACGAGCAGTACTTC; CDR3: CASSQESNTAYEQYF
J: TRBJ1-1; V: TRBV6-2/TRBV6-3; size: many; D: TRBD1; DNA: TGTGCCAGCACTGTGACAGGGGAAGCTTTCTTT; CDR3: CASTVTGEAFF
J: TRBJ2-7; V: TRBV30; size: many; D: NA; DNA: TGTGCCTGGTGGGACGTGCCCTACGAGCAGTACTTC; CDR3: CAWWDVPYEQYF
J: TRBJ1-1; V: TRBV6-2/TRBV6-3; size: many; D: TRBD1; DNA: TGTGCCAGCAGGTCGGGACAGCCCGCGGATGGAGCTTTCTTT; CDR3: CASRSGQPADGAFF
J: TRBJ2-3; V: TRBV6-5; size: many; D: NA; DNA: TGTGCCAGCAAGACAGCTTCTAGCACAGATACGCAGTATTTT; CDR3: CASKTASSTDTQYF
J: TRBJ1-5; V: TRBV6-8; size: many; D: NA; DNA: TGTGCCAGCAGCTACGTCGGGGATAGCAATCAGCCCCAGCATTTT; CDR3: CASSYVGDSNQPQHF
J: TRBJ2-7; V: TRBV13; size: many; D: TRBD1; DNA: TGTGCCAGCACCCCAGGGGGGGACAGGGACTACGAGCAGTACTTC; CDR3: CASTPGGDRDYEQYF
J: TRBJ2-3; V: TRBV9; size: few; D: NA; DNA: TGTGCCAGCAGCGTAGAAGGGGTTGTAGATACGCAGTATTTT; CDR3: CASSVEGVVDTQYF
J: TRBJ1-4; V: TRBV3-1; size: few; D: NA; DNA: TGTGCCAGCAGCCAATTAGCGGTTGCGAATGAAAAACTGTTTTTT; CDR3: CASSQLAVANEKLFF
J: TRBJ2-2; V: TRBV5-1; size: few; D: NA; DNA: TGCGCCAGCAGCCCCGAGAGCTGGACGAACACCGGGGAGCTGTTTTTT; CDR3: CASSPESWTNTGELFF
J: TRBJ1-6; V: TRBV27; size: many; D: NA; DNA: TGTGCCAGCAGTTTTGTTGACGTGGTAGGGCAGGGGTATTCACCCCTCCACTTT; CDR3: CASSFVDVVGQGYSPLHF
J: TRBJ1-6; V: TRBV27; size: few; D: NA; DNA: TGTGCCAGCAGTTTTTCCCAGAGCTCCTATAATTCACCCCTCCACTTT; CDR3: CASSFSQSSYNSPLHF
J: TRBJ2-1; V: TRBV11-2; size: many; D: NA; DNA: TGTGCCAGCAGCTTATTGGATGAGCAGTTCTTC; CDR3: CASSLLDEQFF
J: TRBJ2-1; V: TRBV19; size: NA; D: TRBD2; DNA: TGTGCCAGTAGTTTGTCGAGCGGGGTGAACAATGAGCAGTTCTTC; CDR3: CASSLSSGVNNEQFF
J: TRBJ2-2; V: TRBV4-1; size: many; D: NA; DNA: TGCGCCAGCAGCCAAACACAGGGTCTAACGAACACCGGGGAGCTGTTTTTT; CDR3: CASSQTQGLTNTGELFF
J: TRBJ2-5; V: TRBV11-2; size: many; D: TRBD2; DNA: TGTGCCAGCAGCTTATCTCTAGCGGGAGGGGTTCAAGAGACCCAGTACTTC; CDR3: CASSLSLAGGVQETQYF
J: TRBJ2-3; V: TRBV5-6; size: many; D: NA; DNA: TGTGCCAGCAGCTTGGTACGGCGGAGCACAGATACGCAGTATTTT; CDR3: CASSLVRRSTDTQYF
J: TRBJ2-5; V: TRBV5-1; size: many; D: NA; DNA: TGCGCCAGCAGCTTGGCCCGAAACCGGGACTCCGAGCGTGGGACCCAGTACTTC; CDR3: CASSLARNRDSERGTQYF
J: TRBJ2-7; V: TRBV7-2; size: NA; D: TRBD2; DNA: TGTGCCAGCAAACAAAGTAGCGGGCGGGGGGGGGCCTACGAGCAGTACTTC; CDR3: CASKQSSGRGGAYEQYF
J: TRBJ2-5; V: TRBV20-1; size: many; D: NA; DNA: TGCAGTGCTAGAGATATACCCTGGGACCAAGAGACCCAGTACTTC; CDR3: CSARDIPWDQETQYF
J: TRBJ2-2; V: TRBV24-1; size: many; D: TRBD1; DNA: TGTGCCACCAGGGGGACAGGGTCCGGGGAGCTGTTTTTT; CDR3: CATRGTGSGELFF
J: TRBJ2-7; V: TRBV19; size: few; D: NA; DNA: TGTGCCAGTAGTATTCTGCGGGGTTCCGGGTACGAGCAGTACTTC; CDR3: CASSILRGSGYEQYF
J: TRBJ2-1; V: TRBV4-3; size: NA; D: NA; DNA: TGCGCCAGCAGCCAAGGGACAGATATCTACAATGAGCAGTTCTTC; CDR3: CASSQGTDIYNEQFF
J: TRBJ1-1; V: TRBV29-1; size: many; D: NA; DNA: TGCAGCGGTGCAGGGGACTTAATTAACACTGAAGCTTTCTTT; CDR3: CSGAGDLINTEAFF
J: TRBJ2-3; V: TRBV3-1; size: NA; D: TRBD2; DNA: TGTGCCAGCAGCCAGAGGGGAGGGGCCGGAGATACGCAGTATTTT; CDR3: CASSQRGGAGDTQYF
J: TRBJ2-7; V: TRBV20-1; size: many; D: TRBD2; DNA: TGCAGTGCCATCGCGTCACTAGCGGCGGCCTACGAGCAGTACTTC; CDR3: CSAIASLAAAYEQYF
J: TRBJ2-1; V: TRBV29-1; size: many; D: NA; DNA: TGCAGCGTTGTTGGGGTCTCCTACAATGAGCAGTTCTTC; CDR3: CSVVGVSYNEQFF
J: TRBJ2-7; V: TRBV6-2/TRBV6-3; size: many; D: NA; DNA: TGTGCCAGCAGTTACTCCGGGGTGTACGAGCAGTACTTC; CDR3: CASSYSGVYEQYF
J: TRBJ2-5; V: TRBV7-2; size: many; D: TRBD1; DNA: TGTGCCAGCAGCTCCCTACATGGGACAGGGGGAGAGACCCAGTACTTC; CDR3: CASSSLHGTGGETQYF
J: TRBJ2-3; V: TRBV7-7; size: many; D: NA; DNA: TGTGCTAGCAGCTTCATGCCGGGACCGACATCGGATACGCAGTATTTT; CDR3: CASSFMPGPTSDTQYF
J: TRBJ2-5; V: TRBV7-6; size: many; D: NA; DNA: TGTGCCAGCAGCTTAGATCACCCGGGGGCCCGCCAAGAGACCCAGTACTTC; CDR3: CASSLDHPGARQETQYF
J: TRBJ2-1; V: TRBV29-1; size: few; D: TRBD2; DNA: TGCAGCGTTGAAGGGGGCGGGGGTGAGCAGTTCTTC; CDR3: CSVEGGGGEQFF
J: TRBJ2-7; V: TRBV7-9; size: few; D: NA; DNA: TGTGCCAGCAGCTCACCAGCCACCTACGAGCAGTACTTC; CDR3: CASSSPATYEQYF
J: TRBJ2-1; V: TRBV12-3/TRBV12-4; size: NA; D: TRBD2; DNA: TGTGCCAGCAGTCCCGGGACTATGCAGTTCTTC; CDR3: CASSPGTMQFF
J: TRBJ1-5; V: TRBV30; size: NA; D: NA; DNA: TGTGCCTGGAGTAAGGCAGAGGGCCAGCCCCAGCATTTT; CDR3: CAWSKAEGQPQHF
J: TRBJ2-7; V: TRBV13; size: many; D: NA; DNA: TGTGCCAGCAGCCTCCCGAACGAGGGGAATGTGAAGCAGTACTTC; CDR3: CASSLPNEGNVKQYF
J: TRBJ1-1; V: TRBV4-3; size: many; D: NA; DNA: TGCGCCAGCAGCCAGGGAAACACTGAAGCTTTCTTT; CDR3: CASSQGNTEAFF
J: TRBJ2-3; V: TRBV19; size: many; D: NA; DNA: TGTGCCAGTAGTATTGACGGCACAGATACGCAGTATTTT; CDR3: CASSIDGTDTQYF
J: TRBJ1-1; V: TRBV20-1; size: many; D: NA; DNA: TGCAGTGCTAGAGGAGAGGGTAGGATAGATGAAGCTTTCTTT; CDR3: CSARGEGRIDEAFF